One sample yielded the 13 T cell receptor beta chains listed below, sequenced in a study of blood T cell repertoires in COVID-19. Assay used: immunoSEQ multiplex PCR; TCRdb lists only in-frame clones, some missing. The sample records about 150,000 clones, almost 80% being singletons. Specimen: peripheral blood. The receptors come from a man aged 60-69 years who had recovered from COVID-19.

J is TRBJ1-2 and V is TRBV9, with 9 bases identical to TRBD1. Per the germline V gene, CDR1 is SGDLS and CDR2 is YYNGEE. With V trimmed by 3 bases and J by 6 bases, 3 bases remained unmatched. The CDR3 totals 13 residues. CDR3 loop: CASSDRGLDGYTF. Here the CDR3 DNA reads TGTGCCAGCAGCGACAGGGGGCTCGATGGCTACACCTTC.

The V and J genes are TRBV6-2 or TRBV6-3 and TRBJ2-7, with D tentatively TRBD1 (8 bases). Trimming stripped 5 bases from V and 5 bases from J, with 19 bases between. The germline V gene encodes CDR1 MNHEY and CDR2 SVGEGT. The CDR3 has 15 amino acids. The CDR3 protein is CASSRDRWTRNEQYF. CDR3 DNA: TGTGCCAGCAGTAGGGACAGGTGGACTAGGAACGAGCAGTACTTC.

This sequence joins TRBV19 and TRBJ1-5; tentatively, D is TRBD1 (6 bases). V was clipped by 3 bases and J by 5 bases, with 8 bases between them. The CDR3 is 13 amino acids. Germline CDR1 is LNHDA and CDR2 is SQIVND (reference sequence). CDR3 in amino acids: CASSISGDQPQHF. The DNA for the CDR3 is TGTGCCAGTAGTATTTCAGGGGATCAGCCCCAGCATTTT.

The rearrangement links TRBV14 to TRBJ2-3, with D possibly matching TRBD1 (6 bases). This CDR3 is 14 amino acids long. The V gene lost 6 bases and the J gene lost 2 bases, with 12 bases spanning the gap. Germline CDR1 and CDR2: SGHDN and FVKESK. CDR3: CASRDRLLTDTQYF. The CDR3 bases are TGTGCCAGCAGGGACAGACTACTCACAGATACGCAGTATTTT.

V and J are TRBV7-9 and TRBJ1-1; D call uncertain. Trimming left V 2 bases short and J 5 bases short, with 15 bases between. Germline lookup yields CDR1 SEHNR and CDR2 FQNEAQ (reference sequence). The CDR3 runs 15 residues. The CDR3 DNA sequence: TGTGCCAGCAGCTTAACTGCAGTCGCGGGGACTGAAGCTTTCTTT. Its protein is CASSLTAVAGTEAFF.

This clone was picked up one time. The chain recombines TRBV9 with TRBJ1-2; 8 positions match TRBD1. From germline, CDR1 is SGDLS and CDR2 YYNGEE. V shed 5 bases, J shed 2 bases, and the junction held 5 bases outside the gene matches. The CDR3 totals 14 residues. The CDR3 sequence: CASRSGGVNYGYTF. The DNA of the CDR3 is TGTGCCAGCAGGTCAGGGGGCGTCAACTATGGCTACACCTTC.

The V gene is TRBV5-1, the J gene TRBJ1-1; D not resolved. Trimming took 4 bases from V and 3 from J, leaving 22 bases between them. Per the germline V gene, CDR1 is SGHRS and CDR2 is YFSETQ. CDR3 length: 17 residues. For the CDR3, the DNA is TGCGCCAGCAGCCCCCGCCCAGTTCCTCGGGTAGACACTGAAGCTTTCTTT. Translating it yields CASSPRPVPRVDTEAFF.

V is TRBV5-6 and J is TRBJ2-2, with D unclear. This CDR3 contains 15 residues. The germline CDR1 and CDR2 sequences are SGHDT and YYEEEE. V lost 2 bases to trimming and J lost 0 bases, with 8 bases between them. CDR3 DNA sequence: TGTGCCAGCAGCTTCAGAAGTTCGAACACCGGGGAGCTGTTTTTT. This encodes CASSFRSSNTGELFF.

The gene calls are TRBV7-6 and TRBJ1-3; 10 bases are shared with TRBD1. Germline V gene data show CDR1 as SGHVS and CDR2 as FNYEAQ. This CDR3 region has 15 residues. The V gene end was trimmed by 5 bases and the J gene end by 4 bases; junction bases not matched to a gene: 5. CDR3 protein: CASSKGQGNGNTIYF. The CDR3 DNA reads as TGTGCCAGCAGCAAGGGACAGGGGAACGGAAACACCATATATTTT.

The CDR3 coding sequence is TGTGCCAGCAGCTTAGGAGCCCCCGAGCAGTTCTTC. Its protein is CASSLGAPEQFF. The gene calls are TRBV7-9 and TRBJ2-1, with D unresolved. The germline V gene encodes CDR1 SEHNR and CDR2 FQNEAQ (reference sequence). This CDR3 has 12 residues. Trimming removed 1 base from V and 10 bases from J, with 8 bases in between.

The CDR3 region is CASTAGTPTYEQYF. In DNA form, the CDR3 reads TGCGCCAGCACCGCGGGTACTCCTACCTACGAGCAGTACTTC. This chain uses TRBV23-1 with TRBJ2-7, with D possibly TRBD2 on 5 matching bases. TRBV23-1 is placed among ORFs of uncertain function. Trimming removed 7 bases from V and 2 bases from J, with 15 bases in between. The CDR3 is 14 residues long.

This clone was detected only a few times. The gene calls are TRBV29-1 and TRBJ2-7; TRBD2 aligns across 12 bases. The length of the CDR3 is 14 residues. Germline CDR1 and CDR2: SQVTM and ANQGSEA. Trimming at V came to 5 bases and at J to 5 bases, leaving 7 bases not matched to a gene. The CDR3 DNA sequence: TGCAGCGTTCAGCTAGCGGGGGGGCGTAACGAGCAGTACTTC. This gives the protein CSVQLAGGRNEQYF.

The chain links TRBV9 to TRBJ1-1, with D unresolved. CDR1 and CDR2 from the germline V gene are SGDLS and YYNGEE. Deletions cut 0 bases from V and 0 bases from J, with 9 bases between. CDR3 length: 15 residues. CDR3 DNA sequence: TGTGCCAGCAGCGTAGTCCCCGACATGAACACTGAAGCTTTCTTT. It codes for CASSVVPDMNTEAFF.